The T cell receptor (beta chain) under discussion was sequenced for a study of shared clonotypes between healthy human individuals. The authors' processing: From ImmunoSEQ came sequences covering only the junction and carrying no quality scores, so filtering differed. Sequencing used immunoSEQ multiplex PCR; TCRdb keeps in-frame clones, though not all of them. V, J and clone size are those of that table, while D and trimming were read from the DNA. The table shows approximately 740,000 clones, with around 74% occurring only once. From germline, CDR1 is MNHEY and CDR2 SMNVEV (reference sequence). The germline V and J ends were trimmed by 6 bases and 1 base, with 12 bases remaining between them. The CDR3 length is 14 residues. A few counts support this clone.

The sequence was collected from a young woman in good health. The sequencing sample was made of memory CD4+ T cells sorted from blood. Subset given: CD45RA-negative fraction. This chain uses TRBV27 with TRBJ1-1; D call uncertain. CDR3 coding DNA: TGTGCCAGCAGACGCCACCCCGGGAACACTGAAGCTTTCTTT. It translates to CASRRHPGNTEAFF.